The TCR beta chain under discussion was sequenced for a study of T cell repertoires in aging, cancer and after chemotherapy. Study-level information: Donor ages fell into six groups from 30 or younger up to 70 or older. Patients with chronic lymphocytic leukemia were sampled before and after fludarabine- or bendamustine-based chemotherapy. General study results and limits: Rebound thymic output was suggested by rising median generation probability during chemotherapy in each cancer cohort.

Rearranged V-D-J TRB sequences were amplified with a mixed TRB-A/B primer pool. In TCRdb, the multiplex PCR reads were re-called with MiXCR into one record per CDR3 protein. The top ten clones hold over 8% of a sample with 7,200 or so distinct CDR3 sequences, 20% to 25% of them seen once. CDR1 and CDR2 (germline): LNHDA, SQIVND (reference sequence). The CDR3 extends over 17 amino acids. Trimming removed 5 bases at V and 0 bases at J, with 19 bases between. Relative to its sample, this clonotype is medium-sized. Its antigen is not identified. Amplification of TCR beta used genomic DNA extracted from peripheral blood.

The receptor's source is a human donor with a blood cancer. The J gene is TRBJ2-5, the V gene TRBV19, with D perhaps matching TRBD2 (5 bases). Sequenced material: blood. The CDR3 sequence: CASSFSGVGPYQETQYF. In DNA, the CDR3 is TGTGCCAGTAGTTTCTCCGGGGTTGGTCCGTACCAAGAGACCCAGTACTTC.